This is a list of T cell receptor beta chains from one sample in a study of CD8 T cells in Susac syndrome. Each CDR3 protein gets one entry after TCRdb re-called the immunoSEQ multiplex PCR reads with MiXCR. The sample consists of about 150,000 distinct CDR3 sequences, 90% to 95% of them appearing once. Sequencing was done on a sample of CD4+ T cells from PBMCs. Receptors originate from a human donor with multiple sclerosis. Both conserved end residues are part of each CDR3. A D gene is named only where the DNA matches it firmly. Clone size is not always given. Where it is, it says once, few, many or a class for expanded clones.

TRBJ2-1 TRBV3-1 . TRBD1 CASSQGTGLFNEQFF TGTGCCAGCAGCCAGGGGACAGGGTTGTTTAATGAGCAGTTCTTC
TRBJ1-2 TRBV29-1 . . CSVERTANIGGYTF TGCAGCGTTGAACGTACAGCTAACATTGGAGGCTACACCTTC
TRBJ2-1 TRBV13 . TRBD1 CASSQSSEWTGFYNEQFF TGTGCCAGCAGCCAGTCCAGTGAGTGGACAGGGTTTTACAATGAGCAGTTCTTC
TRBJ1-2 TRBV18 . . CASSPDGTYNYGYTF TGTGCCAGCTCACCGGACGGGACTTATAACTATGGCTACACCTTC
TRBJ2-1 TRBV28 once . CASLGYNEQFF TGTGCCAGTCTAGGCTACAATGAGCAGTTCTTC
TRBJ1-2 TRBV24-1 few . CATSDPGLRGYTF TGTGCCACCAGTGATCCGGGCCTACGGGGCTACACCTTC
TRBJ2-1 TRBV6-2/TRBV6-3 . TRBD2 CASSYSAGRFEQFF TGTGCCAGCAGTTACTCTGCCGGGAGGTTTGAGCAGTTCTTC
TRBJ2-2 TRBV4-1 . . CASSARGPLLNTGELFF TGCGCCAGCAGCGCTCGGGGCCCGTTATTGAACACCGGGGAGCTGTTTTTT
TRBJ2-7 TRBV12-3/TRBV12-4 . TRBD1 CASSLQGAGSEQYF TGTGCCAGCAGCCTACAGGGGGCTGGATCCGAGCAGTACTTC
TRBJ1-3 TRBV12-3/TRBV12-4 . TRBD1 CASSDGQGQGNTIYF TGTGCCAGCAGCGACGGACAGGGGCAAGGAAACACCATATATTTT
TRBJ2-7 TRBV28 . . CATSQGRGYEQYF TGTGCCACCTCACAGGGAAGGGGCTACGAGCAGTACTTC
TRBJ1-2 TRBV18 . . CASSPREFHGYTF TGTGCCAGCTCTCCGCGGGAGTTTCATGGCTACACCTTC
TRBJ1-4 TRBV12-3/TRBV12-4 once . CASGLQNEKLFF TGTGCCAGCGGTCTCCAGAATGAAAAACTGTTTTTT
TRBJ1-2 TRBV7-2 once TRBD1 CASSLASAGGVGYTF TGTGCCAGCAGCTTAGCAAGCGCAGGGGGCGTTGGCTACACCTTC
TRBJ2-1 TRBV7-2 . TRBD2 CASSGRATGGGEQFF TGTGCCAGTTCGGGGAGGGCCACGGGAGGAGGTGAGCAGTTCTTC
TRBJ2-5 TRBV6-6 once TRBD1 CASSYVRTGGQETQYF TGTGCCAGCAGTTATGTGAGGACAGGGGGCCAAGAGACCCAGTACTTC
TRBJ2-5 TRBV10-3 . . CAISARVEETQYF TGTGCCATCAGTGCCCGGGTAGAAGAGACCCAGTACTTC
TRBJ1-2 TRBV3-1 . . CASSQWQTSMTGYTF TGTGCCAGCAGCCAATGGCAGACCAGTATGACCGGCTACACCTTC
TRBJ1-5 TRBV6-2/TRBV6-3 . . CASSDPLTQPQHF TGTGCCAGCAGTGACCCCCTCACTCAGCCCCAGCATTTT